These T cell receptor beta chains were read from a single sample in a study of cytomegalovirus exposure and HLA in healthy donors. Sequencing used immunoSEQ multiplex PCR; TCRdb keeps in-frame clones, though not all of them. The sample has about 140,000 clones; approximately 80% are singletons. The material sequenced was PBMCs. These receptors were taken from a male donor in good health and CMV-seronegative. CDR3s include the opening cysteine and the closing phenylalanine or tryptophan. The order of the fields is clone size, J gene, V gene, D gene, CDR3 DNA, CDR3 protein. D genes are given only for firm matches. Only part of the rows carry a size: once, few, many, or a class if the clone is expanded.

few,TRBJ2-5,TRBV7-7,.,TGTGCTAGCAGCTTAGCGCCCGGGGTTTGGCCCCAAGAGACCCAGTACTTC,CASSLAPGVWPQETQYF
.,TRBJ2-1,TRBV19,TRBD1,TGTGCCAGTAGTCTCAAGACAGGGCGCTCCTACAATGAGCAGTTCTTC,CASSLKTGRSYNEQFF
.,TRBJ2-1,TRBV4-3,.,TGCGCCAGCAGCCAAGAGGAGAACTTTTACAATGAGCAGTTCTTC,CASSQEENFYNEQFF
.,TRBJ2-1,TRBV27,TRBD2,TGTGCCAGCAGTACCCCCGGCGGGGGTTACAATGAGCAGTTCTTC,CASSTPGGGYNEQFF
.,TRBJ2-7,TRBV18,.,TGTGCCAGCTCACTTATGTCAGGGGGGTTCGACGAGCAGTACTTC,CASSLMSGGFDEQYF
.,TRBJ2-7,TRBV28,TRBD2,TGTGCCAGCACCCCCGCGGGAGGGATCGGCGAGCAGTACTTC,CASTPAGGIGEQYF
.,TRBJ2-3,TRBV27,.,TGTGCCAGCAGTTTATCTCGTGGCCCCGGGGCAGATACGCAGTATTTT,CASSLSRGPGADTQYF
.,TRBJ2-3,TRBV6-5,.,TGTGCCAGCAGTTACTTCCAGAAAACAGATACGCAGTATTTT,CASSYFQKTDTQYF
.,TRBJ1-3,TRBV5-6,TRBD1,TGTGCCAGCAGCCCGGGACAGGGGCGGAACACCATATATTTT,CASSPGQGRNTIYF
.,TRBJ2-3,TRBV5-1,.,TGCGCCAGCAGCTTGCCTCAAAACAGGGGGAGGGCTGATACGCAGTATTTT,CASSLPQNRGRADTQYF
once,TRBJ1-2,TRBV2,.,TGTGCCAGCAGCCCAAATTTGAACTATGGCTACACCTTC,CASSPNLNYGYTF
.,TRBJ2-2,TRBV7-9,.,TGTGCCAGCAGCTTTCCGGGGGAGAACACCGGGGAGCTGTTTTTT,CASSFPGENTGELFF
few,TRBJ2-3,TRBV5-1,.,TGCGCCAGCAGCTTGATGGCTAGCGTGACAGATACGCAGTATTTT,CASSLMASVTDTQYF
.,TRBJ2-4,TRBV27,.,TGTGCCAGCAGTAACACAGGGTGGGAGGCCAAAAACATTCAGTACTTC,CASSNTGWEAKNIQYF
.,TRBJ2-1,TRBV4-3,TRBD2,TGCGCCAGCAGCCTCTTAGCGGGAAGCTCCTACAATGAGCAGTTCTTC,CASSLLAGSSYNEQFF
.,TRBJ2-5,TRBV10-3,.,TGTGCCAGCGGGACAGCCGAAGAGACCCAGTACTTC,CASGTAEETQYF
.,TRBJ2-7,TRBV14,.,TGTGCCAGTGGACAGAGCTACTACGAGCAGTACTTC,CASGQSYYEQYF
few,TRBJ2-7,TRBV5-1,TRBD2,TGCGCCAGCAGCTTGGCTGGCGGGAGCTCCTACGAGCAGTACTTC,CASSLAGGSSYEQYF
.,TRBJ2-1,TRBV2,TRBD2,TGTGCCAGCATAGGGGCGGGGAGCGGGACCTTCTACAATGAGCAGTTCTTC,CASIGAGSGTFYNEQFF
.,TRBJ2-4,TRBV28,.,TGTGCCAGCAGCCCAGGACTTGGGGTCAAAAACATTCAGTACTTC,CASSPGLGVKNIQYF
few,TRBJ1-1,TRBV4-1,TRBD1,TGCGCCAGCAGCCCCCGGACAGGGGTAAACACTGAAGCTTTCTTT,CASSPRTGVNTEAFF
.,TRBJ1-2,TRBV5-1,TRBD1,TGCGCCAGCAGCACGGGGACAGGAGGAGTCTATGGCTACACCTTC,CASSTGTGGVYGYTF
.,TRBJ1-1,TRBV15,.,TGTGCCACCAGCAGAGATACTCTTAATTCGAACACTGAAGCTTTCTTT,CATSRDTLNSNTEAFF
.,TRBJ1-4,TRBV2,TRBD1,TGTGCCAGCAGGGCAGGGGGCTCGGCTAATGAAAAACTGTTTTTT,CASRAGGSANEKLFF
.,TRBJ2-2,TRBV11-2,TRBD1,TGTGCCAGCAGCTTATACAGGGGACCCGTGGGGGAGCTGTTTTTT,CASSLYRGPVGELFF
.,TRBJ2-7,TRBV5-1,TRBD1,TGCGCCAGCAGCTTGGAAGCCAGGGGGTCCTATTCCTACGAGCAGTACTTC,CASSLEARGSYSYEQYF
few,TRBJ1-4,TRBV7-2,.,TGTGCCAGCAGCCTAACAGGTGGGCCGAATGAAAAACTGTTTTTT,CASSLTGGPNEKLFF
.,TRBJ2-1,TRBV4-3,TRBD1,TGCGCCAGCAGCCAAGGGGGGACAGGGTCCAATGAGCAGTTCTTC,CASSQGGTGSNEQFF
.,TRBJ2-1,TRBV7-9,.,TGTGCCAGCAGCCCTCAAGTAGAATCTGAGCAGTTCTTC,CASSPQVESEQFF
.,TRBJ1-6,TRBV4-1,.,TGCGCCAGTCAACAAACAGGTACCTTCTCACCCCTCCACTTT,CASQQTGTFSPLHF
.,TRBJ1-4,TRBV27,TRBD1,TGTGCCAGCAGTTACAGGGGGGGGAAGACTAATGAAAAACTGTTTTTT,CASSYRGGKTNEKLFF
.,TRBJ2-5,TRBV10-3,.,TGTGCCATCAGAAAACTAGACCAAGAGACCCAGTACTTC,CAIRKLDQETQYF
.,TRBJ1-4,TRBV6-1,TRBD1,TGTGCCAGCAGACAGGGGGCGGAAAAACTGTTTTTT,CASRQGAEKLFF
.,TRBJ1-1,TRBV19,TRBD1,TGTGCCAGTAGTATAGATCGGGACAGGAGAGTTTCAAACACTGAAGCTTTCTTT,CASSIDRDRRVSNTEAFF
.,TRBJ2-1,TRBV5-1,.,TGCGCCAGCAGCTCAACAGCTCTGGTGACCGCCGATGAGCAGTTCTTC,CASSSTALVTADEQFF
.,TRBJ2-7,TRBV7-2,.,TGTGCCAGCAGCTTAGACGGGAGTAGGAACGAGCAGTACTTC,CASSLDGSRNEQYF
.,TRBJ2-1,TRBV19,TRBD1,TGTGCCACCAAGGACAGGGTTGACCCTAGCTCCTACAATGAGCAGTTCTTC,CATKDRVDPSSYNEQFF
.,TRBJ2-5,TRBV4-2,TRBD2,TGTGCTAGCAGCCAAGATCCTAGCGGGGGGGCCGAGACCCAGTACTTC,CASSQDPSGGAETQYF
.,TRBJ2-7,TRBV27,TRBD2,TGTGCCAGCAGTTCCATCGGGACTAGCGGCTCCTACGAGCAGTACTTC,CASSSIGTSGSYEQYF
few,TRBJ2-5,TRBV7-9,.,TGTGCCAGCAGCTTACCTCACAGGGAAGAGACCCAGTACTTC,CASSLPHREETQYF
few,TRBJ2-1,TRBV7-2,TRBD1,TGTGCCAGCAGGACAGGGGGTAACTACAATGAGCAGTTCTTC,CASRTGGNYNEQFF
once,TRBJ1-2,TRBV5-4,TRBD1,TGTGCCAGCAGTTTTAGAATGACAGGGGACTATGGCTACACCTTC,CASSFRMTGDYGYTF